The source of this T cell receptor beta chain is a study of blood T cells in healthy people across ages (dated by TCRdb to about 2015). At the level of the whole study: Template switching captured roughly one uniquely barcoded TCR beta cDNA molecule per two T cells in model experiments. For two donors (one aged 18 to 29 and one aged 80 or older), the study analyzed two additional independent replicas of 1 million unique cDNA reads from the same blood draw. To track age-related changes in TCR beta repertoire diversity, the study relied on deep sequencing normalized with unique cDNA molecular identifiers. The donors were split into four age groups: young (average around 15 years), middle-aged (about 40), aged (approximately 59) and long-lived (approximately 80). To avoid experimental bias, donors of different ages were randomly spread across the sequencing lanes.

The donors were around 39 Caucasian individuals from Russia, aged roughly 6 to 100 years, who were systemically healthy. Each donor gave 8 to 10 milliliters of peripheral blood, drawn into EDTA-treated Vacutainer tubes. Ficoll-Paque density-gradient centrifugation was used to isolate PBMCs, with at least 7 million per sample. Total RNA, at least 6 micrograms per sample, was extracted from PBMCs with Trizol reagent. For every donor, an aliquot of PBMCs went through flow cytometry to measure the percentages of naive CD45RAhigh/CD27high T cells. This clonotype was observed many times. The clone's antigen remains unknown. No base-level quality is on record; no much larger clone is a single base apart. The full study reports these points: Observed TCR beta diversity per million T cells fell roughly linearly with age, and a significant reduction was already apparent by age roughly 40. Since profiling was done on bulk unsorted PBMCs, naive and antigen-experienced compartments could not be conclusively compared. Total diversity estimates from one million sequenced T cells were considered lower bounds and underestimates. Donor CMV infection status was unknown, potentially confounding age-related changes in expanded clonotypes. There was a strong correlation between observed TCR beta diversity and the percentage of naive T cells measured by flow cytometry. The long-lived group showed more naive CD4+ T cells, fewer expanded clones and increased TCR diversity than the aged group, suggesting age selection.

Library creation used 5' RACE. Sequencing was carried out with an Illumina HiSeq 2500. The second PCR ran for about 7 to 11 cycles and used a J-beta primer mix along with a sample-barcoded 5' primer. A unique molecular identifier was introduced onto each TCR beta cDNA molecule by a template-switch 5' adaptor carrying 12 random nucleotides. Each sample yielded at least 3 million CDR3-containing paired-end reads. All of the RNA was converted into first-strand cDNA using the Mint cDNA synthesis kit, with a TRBC-specific oligonucleotide serving as the primer. All cDNA was treated with uracil-DNA glycosylase and then went through a first 18-cycle PCR with the universal primers M1SS and BC2_uni_R. As for the authors' bioinformatics: Normalization of each sample was performed by random selection of 1 million high-quality reads, each carrying a distinct molecular identifier. Instead of being binned into consensus sequences, reads that shared molecular identifiers were thrown out. MiTCR, set to a Q25 quality threshold and the strictest error-elimination algorithm, was used for CDR3 identification, clonotype clustering and error correction. A nonparametric unseen species model using Euler transformation provided a lower-bound estimate of total TCR beta diversity. The public reads were quality trimmed at Q25 with fastp and then assembled into clones with MiXCR by TCRdb, keeping productive beta chains. Each entry is one CDR3 protein sequence, shown with its most common DNA and genes. The V and J calls and clone size come from TCRdb's table, not from the authors' own analysis. This sample lists 1.5 million to 2 million distinct CDR3 sequences; approximately 30% were detected once. The top ten constitute more than 6% of the sample.

The sample consisted of blood. The source of this sequence is a woman aged 30 to 39 in good health.

The DNA sequence is as follows: TGTGCCAGCAGCGTAACGGATGAGCAGTTCTTC. Its amino acids are CASSVTDEQFF. The chain couples TRBV9 to TRBJ2-1, with no D gene named confidently. Its CDR3 holds 11 amino acids, cysteine through phenylalanine. Only the CDR3 portion is preserved as DNA: 33 bases, with reading frame beginning at the first base. V is shortened by 1 base, J by 8 bases, and the region joining them spans 4 bases. Via the germline V gene, CDR1 is SGDLS and CDR2 YYNGEE.